These 4 T cell receptor beta chains originate from one sample sequenced in a study of blood T cell repertoires in COVID-19. TCRdb keeps only in-frame clones here, not all; method: immunoSEQ multiplex PCR. The repertoire has around 120,000 clones, 90% of them found once; the top ten carry about 4%. Sequencing input: peripheral blood. These receptors all come from a man aged 50 to 59 with active COVID-19.

The chain has TRBV6-5 and TRBJ2-3; D is perhaps TRBD1 (5 bases). V lost 6 bases to trimming and J lost 2 bases, with 12 bases between them. The CDR3 sequence is 14 residues long. Looked up from germline, CDR1 is MNHEY and CDR2 is SVGAGI. CDR3 sequence: CASRRGVYTDTQYF. CDR3 in DNA: TGTGCCAGCAGAAGGGGCGTATACACAGATACGCAGTATTTT.

This clone was seen only a few times. V gene TRBV19 combines with J gene TRBJ1-1; 9 positions match TRBD1. With V trimmed by 5 bases and J by 5 bases, 9 bases remained unmatched. The CDR3 has 15 residues. From germline, CDR1 is LNHDA and CDR2 SQIVND (reference sequence). This CDR3 reads CASSGTGGSRTEAFF. Here the CDR3 DNA reads TGTGCCAGTAGTGGAACAGGGGGCTCGAGAACTGAAGCTTTCTTT.

The V and J genes are TRBV29-1 and TRBJ2-4; a possible D gene is TRBD2 (5 bases). The CDR3 length is 11 residues. Germline assignment: CDR1 SQVTM and CDR2 ANQGSEA. Trimming left V 4 bases short and J 7 bases short, with 8 bases between. The DNA for the CDR3 is TGCAGCGTTGTAAGAGGGAACATTCAGTACTTC. Its protein product is CSVVRGNIQYF.

The gene calls are TRBV14 and TRBJ1-3; 9 positions agree with TRBD1. V lost 1 base, J lost 0 bases, and 10 bases stayed unmatched. Germline assignment: CDR1 SGHDN and CDR2 FVKESK. The CDR3 runs 19 residues. The CDR3 spells CASSQAGTGTLSSGNTIYF. CDR3 bases: TGTGCCAGCAGCCAAGCCGGGACAGGGACGCTTAGCTCTGGAAACACCATATATTTT.